The clone carrying this T cell receptor beta chain has a handful of counts. The CDR3 has 15 residues. With 4 bases clipped from V and 4 bases from J, the junction kept 8 bases outside the gene matches. Germline CDR1 is MGHRA and CDR2 is YSYEKL. Clones were sequenced by immunoSEQ multiplex PCR, and TCRdb holds only the in-frame ones, with some missing. The sample holds about 82,000 clones, around 78% seen once. The sample comes from a study of blood T cell repertoires in COVID-19. Study information: Italy, Spain and the United States were the sources of the convalescent and acute COVID-19 samples. PBMCs, B-cell-depleted T cells, or T cells were the source of the cDNA or gDNA that made up the material.

This receptor was taken from a man between 60 and 70 years old with COVID-19, enrolled during active disease. The chain is built from TRBV4-1 and TRBJ2-3; 7 bases align to TRBD2. Sequences were obtained from peripheral blood. The DNA for the CDR3 is TGCGCCAGCAGCCTAACCGGGAGGTCCGCAGATACGCAGTATTTT. This translates into CASSLTGRSADTQYF.